This T cell receptor beta chain was sequenced for a study of vaccination effects on CD4 cells after COVID-19 (dated by TCRdb to 2021 to 2024). The study in broad terms: Two doses of either the BNT162b2 or the mRNA-1273 mRNA SARS-CoV-2 vaccine were administered to participants. SARS-CoV-2 spike-specific CD4+ TCR repertoires were compared before and after mRNA vaccination in COVID-19 convalescent patients and in infection-naive vaccine recipients. The full study included some 10 COVID-19 convalescent patients and several SARS-CoV-2-naive healthy vaccine recipients. Cultures from other donors in the study were sequenced using the Oncomine TCR Beta short-read assay on an Illumina iSeq 100.

From the cysteine up to the phenylalanine, the CDR3 has a length of 16 residues. The sequence is cut down to CDR3 DNA, 48 bases in frame from base 1. V drops 4 bases and J drops 4 bases, leaving 20 bases in between. Looking up the germline V gene yields CDR1 SGHRS and CDR2 YFSETQ. Library generation was performed with the immunoSEQ multiplex PCR assay. DNA from the cultured, isolated CD4+ T cells was subjected to TCR beta CDR3 sequencing. The original pipeline was this. Non-productive TCR sequences were removed, reads were trimmed to the CDR3 region, and CDR3s of at least 7 amino acids were retained. Antigen-specific clonotypes were identified using the MANAFEST web app by comparison of expansion in peptide wells against reference cultures. To count as positive, a clone had to show expansion at FDR<0.05 compared with the reference and with all other wells, an odds ratio above 5, and a frequency above 0.1% in two replicate wells. Cross-reactive clonotypes were defined as significantly expanded in SARS-CoV-2 spike wells and in at least one common cold coronavirus spike condition. CDR3 similarity was assessed by Levenshtein distance using the stringdist R package, and unrooted trees were constructed with ape in R 3.6.1. TCRdb took over this immuneACCESS table, retaining in-frame rearrangements with V and J assigned. Such tables are incomplete; in checked studies, under half of the missing clones stem from an unresolved V gene, and the remainder is unexplained. V and J calls plus clone size are reproduced from that table; the DNA served to infer D and trimming. The sample table lists about 52,000 clones, about four fifths of them with a count of one. The ten largest clones add up to 5% to 6.5% of the sample.

With regard to this clone: Which antigen it targets is not known. Nothing much larger sits one base from this clone, and base qualities are not available.

To identify antigen-specific CD4+ T cell clonotypes by their expansion, the ViraFEST assay first stimulated PBMC with viral peptide pools and then applied TCR sequencing. After roughly 11 days of culture, CD4+ T cells were isolated with the EasySep CD4+ T cell isolation kit. The absence of prior SARS-CoV-2 infection in healthy vaccine recipients was confirmed by negative nucleocapsid antibodies before and after vaccination. Roughly 2 million PBMC per well were cultured in IMDM with roughly 5% human AB serum, about 9.4 IU/ml IL-2 and gentamicin, plus 10 ug/ml peptides. On days 3 and 7, half of the culture medium was replaced with fresh IL-2-containing medium. Each peptide stimulation condition was cultured in triplicate wells unless otherwise noted. Using Ficoll-Paque Plus gradient centrifugation, PBMC were separated from whole blood and then either used fresh or cryopreserved at -140C. The spike proteins of SARS-CoV-2 and of the common cold coronaviruses HCoV-NL63, HCoV-OC43 and HCoV-229E were spanned by overlapping peptide pools. The QIAamp micro DNA kit was used to extract genomic DNA from the cultured CD4+ T cells.

What the study reported, not specific to this receptor: Limitations of the study were the small number of convalescent patients and the absence of early post-infection timepoints. At late post-vaccination timepoints, both infection-induced and vaccine-induced clones showed marked clonal contraction, consistent with waning T cell responses. In healthy vaccine recipients, vaccine-induced clones were almost all SARS-CoV-2 mono-reactive, with only 1 of 255 being cross-reactive with common cold coronaviruses.

The sequence derives from a human donor who received a COVID-19 vaccine. Sequencing was performed on CD4+ T cells from PBMCs cultured with HCoV-OC43 spike peptides, taken before COVID-19 vaccination. Taken with the paper, the label for cell subset or site translates to: HCoV-OC43 spike overlapping peptide pool stimulation. The rearranged segments are TRBV5-1 and TRBJ1-1; the D gene is perhaps TRBD1, from 6 matching bases. At the DNA level, the sequence is TGCGCCAGCAGCGCACTGCAACAGGGAGGAGGCACTGAAGCTTTCTTT. The translation is CASSALQQGGGTEAFF.